The 29 T cell receptor beta chains below all came from one sample that was sequenced in a study of tumor-infiltrating lymphocytes in primary liver carcinoma. Co-extraction of RNA and DNA was performed on 20-30 mg of unsorted bulk tissue. The input was roughly 0.5 ug total RNA; TCR beta cDNA was made from it with a constant-region primer. Library construction for TCR beta comprised three nested multiplex PCR rounds performed with slightly modified ARM-PCR. Forward primers for TRBV1-TRBV30 and a C-beta reverse primer served the first two PCR rounds, at about 11 cycles each. Each CDR3 protein gets one entry after TCRdb re-called the multiplex PCR reads with MiXCR. The repertoire has some 55,000 distinct CDR3 sequences, 70% to 75% of them found once; the top ten carry roughly 26%. Sequencing was done on a sample of liver tumor tissue from sampling region 2. The subset here: tumor region T2, inferior pole. The receptors derive from a middle-aged man with primary liver carcinoma and hepatitis B virus infection.

This clonotype was seen ten or more times. V and J are TRBV14 and TRBJ2-2, with a possible D match to TRBD2 (5 bases). Trimming shortened V by 2 bases and J by 2 bases, and 12 bases separated the two germline ends. The germline V gene has CDR1 SGHDN and CDR2 FVKESK. CDR3 length equals 16 residues. DNA of the CDR3: TGTGCCAGCAGCCAATCGAGGGCGGCCAACACCGGGGAGCTGTTTTTT. Amino acid sequence: CASSQSRAANTGELFF.

Turning to this clonotype: A read error is likely, as this CDR3 ends without the conserved phenylalanine or tryptophan. The rearrangement uses TRBV10-3 and TRBJ2-1; the match to TRBD1 covers 8 bases. The CDR3 is 16 amino acids. The V and J ends lost 0 bases and 6 bases, in that order; junction bases with no gene match: 7. Germline V lookup: CDR1 ENHRY, CDR2 SYGVKD. The DNA for the CDR3 is TGTGCCATCAGTGAGTCGGGGGACAGGCTCTGCAATGAGCAGTTCCTC. Translating it yields CAISESGDRLCNEQFL.

This clonotype was seen just once. The junction departs from the called germline gene at one end, perhaps through a read error. The rearrangement links TRBV5-6 to TRBJ2-7; D is undetermined. CDR1 and CDR2 (germline): SGHDT, YYEEEE. This CDR3 spans 14 amino acids. The CDR3 sequence: CASSLDTYSYEQYF. The CDR3, as DNA: TGTGCCAGCAGCTTGGACACTTACTCCTACGAGCAGTATTTC. Variable domain in full (rest from reference TRBV5-6 and TRBJ2-7): DAGVTQSPTHLIKTRGQQVTLRCSPKSGHDTVSWYQQALGQGPQFIFQYYEEEERQRGNFPDRFSGHQFPNYSSELNVNALLLGDSALYLCASSLDTYSYEQYFGPGTRLTVT.

This clonotype has at least ten counts. The chain employs TRBV2 and TRBJ2-1; tentative D call: TRBD2 (6 bases). CDR3 length equals 12 residues. Germline lookup yields CDR1 SNHLY and CDR2 FYNNEI. With 6 bases removed from V and 8 bases from J, the gap between germline ends came to 11 bases. CDR3 coding DNA: TGTGCCAGCAGCGGGAGAGGCGATGAGCAGTTCTTC. Amino acid sequence: CASSGRGDEQFF. The whole variable domain, filled in from reference TRBV2 and TRBJ2-1, reads EPEVTQTPSHQVTQMGQEVILRCVPISNHLYFYWYRQILGQKVEFLVSFYNNEISEKSEIFDDQFSVERPDGSNFTLKIRSTKLEDSAMYFCASSGRGDEQFFGPGTRLTVL.

As concerns this clonotype: The CDR3 does not close with the conserved phenylalanine or tryptophan, likely indicating a read error. This chain links TRBV5-1 with TRBJ2-1; D ambiguous. Germline V CDR1 and CDR2: SGHRS, YFSETQ. The CDR3 covers 15 residues. The V gene lost 3 bases and the J gene lost 0 bases, with 10 bases spanning the gap. CDR3 nucleotide sequence: TGCGCCAGCAGCTCCGACATGAGCTCCTACAATGAGCAGTTCTCC. It specifies CASSSDMSSYNEQFS.

About this clonotype itself: Its ends do not fully match the called genes, so a read error is possible. The rearrangement links TRBV12-3 or TRBV12-4 to TRBJ1-5; no clear D. The CDR3 spans 14 residues. CDR3 residues: CVSSLVGSNQSQHF. CDR3 sequence (DNA): TGTGTCAGCAGTTTAGTAGGGAGCAATCAGTCCCAGCATTTT.

As for this clonotype: One end of the junction varies from germline; a read error may be responsible. The chain couples TRBV6-5 to TRBJ2-7, with 9 bases that match TRBD2. Looked up from germline, CDR1 is MNHEY and CDR2 is SVGAGI. The CDR3 extends over 17 amino acids. This chain's CDR3 is CPSSLLGLSGRPYEQYF. CDR3 sequence (DNA): TGTCCCAGCAGCCTCCTAGGGCTTAGCGGGAGACCGTACGAACAGTACTTC.

This clonotype is classed as medium-sized. The chain couples TRBV11-2 to TRBJ1-2; 8 bases line up with TRBD1. The CDR3 runs 15 residues. Germline loops: CDR1 SGHAT, CDR2 FQNNGV. V gave up 2 bases and J gave up 4 bases; unmatched junction bases: 6. The CDR3 DNA sequence: TGTGCCAGCAGCTTAACCCCAGGGGGCGGCTATGGCTACACCTTC. Translation gives CASSLTPGGGYGYTF. The whole variable domain, remainder taken from reference TRBV11-2 and TRBJ1-2, is EAGVAQSPRYKIIEKRQSVAFWCNPISGHATLYWYQQILGQGPKLLIQFQNNGVVDDSQLPKDRFSAERLKGVDSTLKIQPAKLEDSAVYLCASSLTPGGGYGYTFGSGTRLTVV.

To note about this clonotype: At one end the junction does not follow the germline gene, possibly because of a read error. This sequence joins TRBV11-2 and TRBJ2-2, with 7 bases aligning to TRBD2. Germline CDR1 SGHAT, CDR2 FQNNGV. The CDR3 has 16 residues. The DNA of the CDR3 is TGTGCAAGCAGCCCACGGGTGAGCGGGATATTCGGTGAGCTGTTTTTT. Residues: CASSPRVSGIFGELFF. Together with reference TRBV11-2 and TRBJ2-2, the CDR3 gives the full variable domain: EAGVAQSPRYKIIEKRQSVAFWCNPISGHATLYWYQQILGQGPKLLIQFQNNGVVDDSQLPKDRFSAERLKGVDSTLKIQPAKLEDSAVYLCASSPRVSGIFGELFFGEGSRLTVL.

About this clonotype itself: A read error may account for a junction end that differs from germline. V and J are TRBV6-1 and TRBJ2-6, with D perhaps TRBD2 (6 bases). The V gene's germline CDR1 is MNHNS and CDR2 SASEGT. The CDR3 consists of 17 residues. The CDR3 sequence: CASTFDWGGSGTNVLTF. Here the CDR3 DNA reads TGTGCCAGTACTTTCGATTGGGGAGGCTCTGGGACCAACGTCCTGACTTTC.

Note on this clonotype: The junction departs from germline at one end; a sequencing error may be responsible. The chain couples TRBV6-5 to TRBJ2-7; 7 nucleotides match TRBD2. The length of the CDR3 is 15 residues. Germline V gene data show CDR1 as MNHEY and CDR2 as SVGAGI. The CDR3 region has the DNA TGTGCCAGCAGTTACTCAAGCGGGGAACCCTACGAGCAGCACTTC. It yields the protein CASSYSSGEPYEQHF.

V and J are TRBV6-2 or TRBV6-3 and TRBJ2-5, with a tentative D call TRBD1 (6 bases). The CDR3 loop spans 15 amino acids. From germline, CDR1 is MNHEY and CDR2 SVGEGT. Trimming cost V 0 bases and J 14 bases, with 22 bases left between them. In DNA, the CDR3 is TGTGCCAGCAGTTACTCCCCTGGGCCGCCGGGGACACATTACTTC. Amino acid sequence: CASSYSPGPPGTHYF.

This clonotype was picked up one time. A much larger clone sits a single nucleotide away, making a read error possible. The V gene is TRBV6-5, the J gene TRBJ2-2; no definite D call. This CDR3 has 14 amino acids. Germline V gene lookup returns CDR1 MNHEY and CDR2 SVGAGI. The CDR3 DNA sequence: TGTGCCAGCAGTTACTACGTGAACATCGGGGAGCTGTTTTTT. As protein: CASSYYVNIGELFF.

The chain joins TRBV29-1 to TRBJ2-1, with 9 positions matching TRBD1. Germline CDR1 SQVTM, CDR2 ANQGSEA. CDR3 length: 14 residues. V was clipped by 6 bases and J by 9 bases; unmatched bases: 12. CDR3 nucleotides: TGCAGCGTCGTTGGACAGGGGCCTTTCATTGAGCAGTTCTTC. It encodes CSVVGQGPFIEQFF.

As for this clonotype: This likely comes from a read error, as the CDR3 has no conserved phenylalanine or tryptophan at its end. It is unclear where the CDR3 begins or ends on the DNA, so no DNA is shown, and the CDR3 is as TCRdb lists it. The genes are TRBV11-2 and TRBJ2-5; the D call TRBD2 from the table was never checked on the DNA. The V gene's germline CDR1 is SGHAT and CDR2 FQNNGV. Both ends counted, the CDR3 spans 13 residues. The CDR3 here is CACQKGPGETQYI.

The table lists this clonotype with many counts. The CDR3 DNA is TGTGCCAGCAGTTACGACACTCCAGCGGGACTACGCGAGCAGTACTTC. Translation gives CASSYDTPAGLREQYF. The chain is built from TRBV6-2 or TRBV6-3 and TRBJ2-7; 7 positions match TRBD2. The V gene's germline CDR1 is MNHEY and CDR2 SVGEGT. CDR3 length equals 16 residues. Trimming removed 2 bases from V and 6 bases from J; junction bases left unmatched: 13.

This clonotype occurred once. This may be a read error, as it is one base from a much larger clone. The chain couples TRBV28 to TRBJ2-5; the D gene is possibly TRBD1 (6 bases). Germline V gene lookup returns CDR1 MDHEN and CDR2 SYDVKM. V was clipped by 6 bases and J by 5 bases, with 25 bases between them. CDR3 length: 17 amino acids. The CDR3: CASSFGLKGGFGETQYF. The CDR3 nucleotides read TGTGCCAGCAGCTTCGGATTGAAAGGGGGTTTCGGGGAGACCCAGTACTTC.

About this clonotype itself: Sequence at one end of the junction differs from germline and may be a read error. V gene TRBV6-1 combines with J gene TRBJ2-7; D not certain. The length of the CDR3 is 12 residues. Germline assignment: CDR1 MNHNS and CDR2 SASEGT. Written as DNA, the CDR3 is TGTGCCAGTAGTGAAATCGGGCGCGAGCAGAACTTC. Translated: CASSEIGREQNF.

This chain uses TRBV13 with TRBJ2-7, with a possible D match to TRBD2 (6 bases). The V gene's germline CDR1 is PRHDT and CDR2 FYEKMQ (reference sequence). This CDR3 region has 13 residues. DNA for the CDR3: TGTGTCAGTAGCTCTGGAGGGTCCTACGAGCAGTACTTC. It codes for CVSSSGGSYEQYF.

V gene TRBV14 combines with J gene TRBJ2-1, with 8 bases fitting TRBD2. CDR1 and CDR2 (germline): SGHDN, FVKESK. V shed 6 bases and J 7 bases; nucleotides not matched to a gene: 5. This CDR3 has 13 amino acids. CDR3 loop: CASSPGTRNEQFF. The CDR3 coding sequence is TGTGCCAGCAGTCCCGGGACTAGGAATGAGCAGTTCTTC.

About this clonotype: One end of the junction fails to match germline, which may point to a read error. The chain joins TRBV13 to TRBJ1-4; D is perhaps TRBD1 (5 bases). Germline V CDR1 and CDR2: PRHDT, FYEKMQ (reference sequence). The CDR3 is made up of 13 amino acids. CDR3 DNA sequence: TGTGCCAGCAAGGGGTCTACGACGGGAAAACTGTTCTTT. This encodes CASKGSTTGKLFF.

This sequence joins TRBV4-1 and TRBJ2-1, with TRBD2 matching over 10 bases. Germline assignment: CDR1 MGHRA and CDR2 YSYEKL. Losses at the gene ends were 5 bases for V and 11 bases for J; bases not matched to a gene: 9. This CDR3 contains 14 residues. CDR3 sequence reads: CASSSQREGYKQFF. The CDR3 DNA is TGCGCCAGCAGCTCCCAGCGGGAGGGCTACAAGCAGTTCTTC.

With regard to this clonotype: A junction end diverges from the germline sequence, so it may reflect a read error. The V and J genes are TRBV29-1 and TRBJ2-7; the D is unclear. Looked up from germline, CDR1 is SQVTM and CDR2 is ANQGSEA. This CDR3 comprises 11 residues. CDR3: CSAKLDYEHYF. CDR3 bases: TGCAGCGCTAAACTTGATTACGAGCATTACTTC.

The table lists this clonotype with many counts. The chain joins TRBV6-6 to TRBJ2-7; 10 nucleotides align to TRBD2. Germline-derived CDR1 and CDR2 are MNHNY and SVGAGI (reference sequence). The ends lost 5 bases at V and 2 bases at J; junction bases unmatched: 9. The CDR3 has 16 amino acids. CDR3 nucleotides: TGTGCCAGCAGTCCCCTCACTAGCGGGGATCCCTACGAGCAGTACTTC. As protein: CASSPLTSGDPYEQYF.

The V call is TRBV5-6, the J call TRBJ2-1; no clear D. Germline values: CDR1 SGHDT, CDR2 YYEEEE. The CDR3 has 13 amino acids. V was clipped by 0 bases and J by 8 bases, with 9 bases between them. CDR3 loop: CASSLVLPDEQFF. The CDR3 DNA sequence: TGTGCCAGCAGCTTGGTACTACCAGATGAGCAGTTCTTC.

This clonotype has a single count. The chain combines TRBV4-1 with TRBJ2-3; maybe TRBD2 (5 bases). This CDR3 contains 16 residues. The V end was cut by 2 bases, the J end by 4 bases, with 16 bases between. The V gene's germline CDR1 is MGHRA and CDR2 YSYEKL. The CDR3 reads CASSQNLSGPSDTQYF. In nucleotides, the CDR3 is TGCGCCAGCAGCCAAAACCTGAGCGGACCCTCAGATACGCAGTATTTT.

Concerning this clonotype itself: A much larger clone differs by one base, so this may be a read error. The chain links TRBV5-1 to TRBJ2-1, with D possibly TRBD1 on 5 matching bases. V was cut by 2 bases and J by 2 bases, with 11 bases left in between. The V gene's germline CDR1 is SGHRS and CDR2 YFSETQ. This CDR3 is built from 15 residues. Here the CDR3 DNA reads TGCGCCAGCAGCTTCGATACAGGCGCCTACAATGAGCAGTTCTTC. It encodes CASSFDTGAYNEQFF.

This chain joins TRBV11-2 and TRBJ2-3; 8 bases fit TRBD2. CDR3 length: 20 amino acids. V was pared by 5 bases and J by 2 bases, with 21 bases of the junction left unmatched. Per the germline V gene, CDR1 is SGHAT and CDR2 is FQNNGV. CDR3 DNA sequence: TGTGCCAGCAGCCCAGATGACCCCCTGCAGATAGCGGGAAACACAGATACGCAGTATTTT. Its protein product is CASSPDDPLQIAGNTDTQYF.

Remarks on this clonotype: The conserved phenylalanine or tryptophan is not found at the CDR3 terminus, so this likely reflects a read error. The rearrangement links TRBV13 to TRBJ2-1; D possibly corresponds to TRBD1 (5 bases). Germline CDR1 and CDR2: PRHDT and FYEKMQ (reference sequence). The CDR3 extends over 12 amino acids. V dropped 1 base and J dropped 12 bases, with 10 bases sitting between them. The CDR3 loop reads CASSLEGSGQFL. In DNA, the CDR3 is TGTGCCAGCAGCTTAGAGGGGTCTGGGCAGTTCTTA.